The rows below give T cell receptor beta chains drawn from one sample of a study of T cell responses to AZD1222 COVID-19 vaccine. Repertoires were generated with immunoSEQ multiplex PCR, while TCRdb's copy carries only in-frame clones and drops some. The top ten clones hold 1.3% of a sample with under 170,000 clones, roughly 94% of them seen once. The sequenced sample was peripheral blood, obtained on day 0 of AZD1222 vaccination. These receptors were taken from an adult in good health. Both conserved end residues are trimmed from each CDR3.

v_gene	j_gene	CDR3aa
TRBV20-1	TRBJ2-3	SAQIDTQY
TRBV19	TRBJ1-1	ASSTTGYEAF
TRBV5-1	TRBJ2-1	ASSLPTSGGAGEQF
TRBV18	TRBJ1-1	ASSPQGSTEAF
TRBV11-1	TRBJ2-1	ASRQIAGGYNEQF
TRBV27	TRBJ2-1	ASSLVASGRVEQF
TRBV12-5	TRBJ2-1	ASGLSPYNEQF
TRBV4-1	TRBJ2-1	ASSHGAGANEQF
TRBV19	TRBJ1-2	ASRTANYGYT
TRBV10-3	TRBJ2-5	AISPAAGSETQY
TRBV6-1	TRBJ2-5	ASREDLQGWGKETQY
TRBV7-9	TRBJ1-5	ASSPRGGSSNQPQH
TRBV19	TRBJ1-5	ASSNPDSRNQPQH
TRBV3-1/TRBV3-2	TRBJ1-1	ASSLRQANTEAF
TRBV18	TRBJ1-2	ASSPGSGNYGYT
TRBV27	TRBJ2-6	ASSQRVTGANVLT
TRBV6-1	TRBJ1-4	ASSEAGGTNEKLF
TRBV6-2/TRBV6-3	TRBJ2-1	ASSNQREGRNEQF
TRBV2	TRBJ1-5	ASSETRRAQH
TRBV6-5	TRBJ1-6	ASSPRDSPLH
TRBV5-8	TRBJ2-5	ASSFGTRGETQY
TRBV19	TRBJ1-5	ASRDSNQPQH
TRBV4-1	TRBJ1-3	ASSQGQGRNYSGNTIY
TRBV2	TRBJ1-1	ASSAQGNTEAF
TRBV29-1	TRBJ1-1	SVTAMRDTEAF
TRBV4-2	TRBJ1-6	ASSQRTGDNSPLH
TRBV28	TRBJ1-5	ASSLGSRSSNQPQH
TRBV7-8	TRBJ1-5	ASSLPGTGNQPQH
TRBV28	TRBJ1-6	ASSSPGNTGVLNSPLH
TRBV9	TRBJ1-6	ASSVGSSYNSPLH
TRBV19	TRBJ2-2	ASSIDRITGELF
TRBV5-1	TRBJ2-1	ASSGRDSANEQF
TRBV2	TRBJ2-3	ASSRGLARYTDTQY
TRBV18	TRBJ2-5	ASSPGLAVQETQY
TRBV15	TRBJ2-3	ATSRVGSLPSTDTQY
TRBV4-1	TRBJ2-2	ASSPRAGTSGNWLF
TRBV7-8	TRBJ1-2	ASSLRGVGGYT
TRBV4-2	TRBJ2-1	ASSQERWGRDEQF
TRBV29-1	TRBJ1-5	SVSTAASGNQPQH
TRBV27	TRBJ1-1	ASSTQGGGTEAF
TRBV6-4	TRBJ1-5	ASAKYLSNQPQH
TRBV5-6	TRBJ1-3	ASSLVSGLSISGNTIY
TRBV4-1	TRBJ1-2	ASSQPGTGNNYGYT
TRBV11-2	TRBJ1-2	ASSPYDRGSRYT